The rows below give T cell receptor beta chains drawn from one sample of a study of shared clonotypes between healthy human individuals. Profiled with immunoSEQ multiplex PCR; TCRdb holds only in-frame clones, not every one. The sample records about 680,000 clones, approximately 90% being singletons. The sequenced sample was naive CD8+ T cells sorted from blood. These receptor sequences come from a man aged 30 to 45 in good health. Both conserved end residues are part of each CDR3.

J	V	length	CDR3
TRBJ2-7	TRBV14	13	CASSQATDGEQYF
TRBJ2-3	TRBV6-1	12	CASGLSTDTQYF
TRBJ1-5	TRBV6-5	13	CASSYSTDQPQHF
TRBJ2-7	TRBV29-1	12	CSVEGHRAEQYF
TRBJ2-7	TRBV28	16	CASSLPARRKMYEQYF
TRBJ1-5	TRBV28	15	CASSPPMGSLTPQHF
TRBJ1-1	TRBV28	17	CASSEFGRTTMNTEAFF
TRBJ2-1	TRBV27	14	CASSLTGGVNEQFF
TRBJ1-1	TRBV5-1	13	CASSLRGNTEAFF
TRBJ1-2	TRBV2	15	CASSGTGAKNYGYTF
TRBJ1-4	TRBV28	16	CASRPRDRETNEKLFF
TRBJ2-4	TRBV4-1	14	CASSQESQVVRQYF
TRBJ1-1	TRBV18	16	CASSPDRTGWDTEAFF
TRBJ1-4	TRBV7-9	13	CASRGTDNEKLFF
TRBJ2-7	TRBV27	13	CASSPLGAYEQYF
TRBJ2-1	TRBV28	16	CASSLLAGFSYNEQFF
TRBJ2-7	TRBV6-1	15	CASSERDTISYEQYF
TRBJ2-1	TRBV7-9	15	CASSPPHGGSYEQFF
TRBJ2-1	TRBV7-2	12	CASSWEYNEQFF